Below, 8 T cell receptor beta chains from the same sample are listed, as sequenced in a study of early T cells in non-severe SARS-CoV-2 infection. Each CDR3 protein gets one entry after TCRdb re-called the 5' RACE reads with MiXCR. The sample has about 35,000 distinct CDR3 sequences; 5.8% are singletons. Input material: whole blood. The receptors stem from an adult who was a healthcare worker with PCR-confirmed SARS-CoV-2 infection or an uninfected control (not recorded which).

The chain recombines TRBV5-1 with TRBJ2-3; 10 bases map to TRBD2. The germline CDR1 and CDR2 sequences are SGHRS and YFSETQ. The CDR3 has 18 residues. The junction had 8 bases not matched to a gene; V was cut back by 1 base and J by 0 bases. The CDR3 DNA is TGCGCCAGCAGCTTGCTAATAGCGGGGGGAATAAGCACAGATACGCAGTATTTT. Encoded protein: CASSLLIAGGISTDTQYF.

This chain joins TRBV7-2 and TRBJ1-2; D might be TRBD1 (5 bases). The germline V and J ends were trimmed by 3 bases and 8 bases, with 10 bases remaining between them. The germline gives CDR1 SGHTA, CDR2 FQGNSA. This CDR3 has 12 amino acids. CDR3 sequence (DNA): TGTGCCAGCAGCTTGGGGCCCGGAGGCTACACCTTC. The encoded protein is CASSLGPGGYTF.

This clonotype was seen at least ten times. V gene TRBV30 combines with J gene TRBJ2-7; TRBD1 might be the D (5 bases). The CDR3 spans 14 residues. The V end was cut by 4 bases, the J end by 5 bases, with 18 bases between. Germline CDR1 and CDR2: GTSNPN and SVGIG (reference sequence). CDR3 DNA: TGTGCCTGGACCCCAGGGAACCTTGGGGACGAGCAGTACTTC. It codes for CAWTPGNLGDEQYF.

This clonotype was counted ten times or more. The chain uses TRBV29-1 and TRBJ2-7, with D tentatively TRBD1 (7 bases). Trimming cost V 3 bases and J 11 bases, with 14 bases left between them. This CDR3 comprises 11 residues. The germline V gene has CDR1 SQVTM and CDR2 ANQGSEA. In DNA form, the CDR3 reads TGCAGCGTTGAGTCGCCAGGGGGGAAGTACTTC. This sequence encodes CSVESPGGKYF.

The sample holds many counts of this clonotype. V gene TRBV29-1 combines with J gene TRBJ2-2, with D unresolved. Germline values: CDR1 SQVTM, CDR2 ANQGSEA. There are 13 residues in the CDR3. The germline V and J ends were trimmed by 6 bases and 4 bases, with 12 bases remaining between them. CDR3: CSVSARLTGELFF. In DNA, the CDR3 is TGCAGCGTCTCCGCGAGACTCACCGGGGAGCTGTTTTTT.

This clonotype has at least ten counts. J is TRBJ1-2 and V is TRBV20-1; D is ambiguous. V lost 5 bases to trimming and J lost 0 bases, with 16 bases between them. Germline V gene sequence: CDR1 DFQATT, CDR2 SNEGSKA (reference sequence). This CDR3 has 15 amino acids. The CDR3 loop reads CSAVPLRLANYGYTF. CDR3 nucleotides: TGCAGTGCTGTCCCTCTGAGGCTCGCTAACTATGGCTACACCTTC.

This clonotype was seen repeatedly, ten times or more. The chain carries TRBV7-9 and TRBJ1-1; D ambiguous. Trimming removed 2 bases at V and 2 bases at J, with 6 bases between. This CDR3 is built from 13 residues. The germline gives CDR1 SEHNR, CDR2 FQNEAQ (reference sequence). DNA of the CDR3: TGTGCCAGCAGCTTATCAGTAAACACTGAAGCTTTCTTT. Protein sequence: CASSLSVNTEAFF.

This clonotype was detected many times. The chain has TRBV7-2 and TRBJ2-3, with 10 bases lining up with TRBD1. The germline V gene has CDR1 SGHTA and CDR2 FQGNSA. Trimming cost V 3 bases and J 5 bases; bases outside gene matches: 5. This CDR3 region has 15 residues. CDR3 in DNA: TGTGCCAGCAGCTTGACAGGGGGCAGTTTAGATACGCAGTATTTT. Its translation: CASSLTGGSLDTQYF.